This T cell receptor beta chain stems from a study of early T cells in non-severe SARS-CoV-2 infection. In the study overall: Chains stayed unpaired after sequencing of bulk RNA from unsorted whole blood. General study results and limits: Private and CD4 specificities were missed by VDJdb matching, skewed to anti-spike CD8.

About this clonotype: Its antigen is currently unknown.

Individual cDNA molecules carried attached unique molecular identifiers. TCRdb reprocessed the 5' RACE reads with MiXCR, giving one entry per CDR3 protein. The sample includes tens of thousands of distinct CDR3 sequences, approximately 10% of them seen just once. V lost 2 bases and J lost 14, with 13 bases in between. The CDR3 spans 12 residues. This clonotype was obtained from an adult who was a healthcare worker with PCR-confirmed SARS-CoV-2 infection or an uninfected control (not recorded which). Sequenced input: whole blood. V is TRBV12-3 or TRBV12-4 and J is TRBJ2-1; D is perhaps TRBD1 (5 bases). CDR3 DNA sequence: TGTGCCAGCAGTTTACCCCAGGGTTCCGAGTTCTTC. This translates into CASSLPQGSEFF.